These 7 T cell receptor beta chains were sequenced from one sample in a study of blood T cell repertoires in COVID-19. TCRdb's table, derived via immunoSEQ multiplex PCR, lists solely in-frame clones and lacks some. The data show almost 300,000 clones, around 86% seen once. Sequenced sample: peripheral blood. These receptor sequences come from a man aged 70-80 years with acute or convalescent COVID-19.

This rearrangement joins TRBV4-2 to TRBJ2-4; 7 bases agree with TRBD1. Per germline, CDR1 LGHNA and CDR2 YNFKEQ. Trimming at V came to 0 bases and at J to 8 bases, leaving 7 bases not matched to a gene. The CDR3 totals 15 residues. CDR3 region: CASSQDKSGGYIQYF. DNA for the CDR3: TGTGCCAGCAGCCAAGACAAGTCAGGGGGTTACATTCAGTACTTC.

This sequence joins TRBV19 and TRBJ2-7; 11 bases match TRBD1. Looked up from germline, CDR1 is LNHDA and CDR2 is SQIVND (reference sequence). With 7 bases clipped from V and 1 base from J, the junction kept 3 bases outside the gene matches. The CDR3 runs 14 residues. The CDR3: CASTRDRGSYEQYF. The CDR3 coding sequence is TGTGCCAGTACCCGGGACAGGGGGTCCTACGAGCAGTACTTC.

The V gene is TRBV5-6, the J gene TRBJ2-2; TRBD2 matches at 10 bases. The CDR3 has 16 residues. The J segment lost 3 bases and the V segment lost 4 bases, leaving 6 bases of the junction unmatched. Germline loops: CDR1 SGHDT, CDR2 YYEEEE. DNA for the CDR3: TGTGCCAGCAGCCTACTAGCGGGGACCCACACCGGGGAGCTGTTTTTT. Its protein product is CASSLLAGTHTGELFF.

The CDR3 sequence: CASSLGAVDTGELFF. As DNA, the CDR3 is TGTGCCAGCAGCTTAGGGGCAGTAGACACCGGGGAGCTGTTTTTT. The chain combines TRBV7-9 with TRBJ2-2; D remains ambiguous. Trimming stripped 1 base from V and 3 bases from J, with 9 bases between. The germline gives CDR1 SEHNR, CDR2 FQNEAQ (reference sequence). The CDR3 length is 15 residues.

The DNA of the CDR3 is TGTGCCAGCAGCTTAGCCCTCCAGGAACGGTTTTTTTTT. It codes for CASSLALQERFFF. The rearrangement joins TRBV7-2 to TRBJ1-4; D unresolved. CDR1 and CDR2 from the germline V gene are SGHTA and FQGNSA. V was pared by 0 bases and J by 17 bases, with 16 bases between. CDR3 length: 13 amino acids.

CDR3 bases: TGTGCCAGCAGCTTAATGAGCGGGAGTTACGAGCAGTACTTC. Amino acid sequence: CASSLMSGSYEQYF. J is TRBJ2-7 and V is TRBV7-2, with 8 bases matching TRBD2. The V and J ends lost 2 bases and 4 bases, in that order; junction bases with no gene match: 4. The CDR3 has 14 amino acids. CDR1 SGHTA and CDR2 FQGNSA come from the germline V gene.

The chain uses TRBV7-2 and TRBJ2-1, with D possibly being TRBD1 (6 bases). Per the germline V gene, CDR1 is SGHTA and CDR2 is FQGNSA. The CDR3 length is 14 residues. With 1 base removed from V and 10 bases from J, the gap between germline ends came to 14 bases. The CDR3: CASSLGTARQEQFF. The CDR3 bases are TGTGCCAGCAGCTTAGGGACAGCACGTCAGGAGCAGTTCTTC.